Listed here is a single T cell receptor (beta chain). Antigen: not known. This sample stems from a study of beta chain features in type 1 diabetes. The V end was cut by 0 bases, the J end by 2 bases, with 11 bases between. The germline V gene has CDR1 ENHRY and CDR2 SYGVKD. The CDR3 length is 15 residues. Study-level findings and limits: TCRB CDR3 length was moderately but significantly reduced in all four CD4+ subsets of Type 1 diabetes patients. Insertion counts at VDJ junctions were lower in type 1 diabetes patients, who also showed more deletions there. Patients' naive, central memory and Treg TCRB repertoires seemed closer to one another than those of healthy donors.

Of the isolated RNA, all was reverse transcribed, and so the sequenced material was expressed TCRB transcripts. Here immunoSEQ multiplex PCR was the method, and the copy in TCRdb shows in-frame clones only, minus some. The repertoire includes under 300,000 clones, roughly a tenth of them detected once, and approximately 0.015% sits in the top ten. Material for sequencing was naive CD4+ T cells from blood. J is TRBJ2-7 and V is TRBV10-3; no reliable D call. The sequence came from a man aged 30 to 45 with type 1 diabetes. CDR3 nucleotides: TGTGCCATCAGTGAGTCTTCAGTTATCACCTACGAGCAGTACTTC. Its protein is CAISESSVITYEQYF.